This is a list of T cell receptor beta chains from one sample in a study of shared clonotypes between healthy human individuals. Profiling relied on immunoSEQ multiplex PCR, and the TCRdb table lists in-frame clones only, not all of them. The table lists roughly 2.4 million clones, approximately 96% of them singletons, with roughly 0.13% in the top ten. The sequenced material came from naive CD4+ T cells sorted from blood. The receptors derive from a man between 18 and 29 years old in good health. CDR3s include the opening cysteine and the closing phenylalanine or tryptophan. Each record gives: clone size, V gene, J gene, D gene, CDR3 DNA, CDR3 protein. A D gene is named only where the DNA matches it firmly. Where a row states a size, it is once, few, many or the class of an expanded clone; other rows omit it.

.	TRBV18	TRBJ2-7	TRBD1	TGTGCCAGCTCCCGAGGACAGGCGTCCTACGAGCAGTACTTC	CASSRGQASYEQYF
.	TRBV7-2	TRBJ2-3	.	TGTGCCAGCAGCTTAGAAGGCGGCCGCACAGATACGCAGTATTTT	CASSLEGGRTDTQYF
once	TRBV6-5	TRBJ1-5	.	TGTGCCAGCAGTTACGGTCTCAATCAGCCCCAGCATTTT	CASSYGLNQPQHF
.	TRBV7-2	TRBJ1-2	.	TGTGCCAGCGACCCGAATCTCTATGGCTACACCTTC	CASDPNLYGYTF
.	TRBV7-7	TRBJ2-5	TRBD1	TGTGCTAGCAGCTATTTACAGGGGGCGAGGGAGACCCAGTACTTC	CASSYLQGARETQYF
.	TRBV28	TRBJ2-5	TRBD1	TGTGCCAGCAGTTCTAGAGGGACAGACTTGACCCAGTACTTC	CASSSRGTDLTQYF
.	TRBV10-2	TRBJ2-5	.	TGCGCCAGCGCGGGGGACAGTCCCCCGGGGTACTTC	CASAGDSPPGYF
.	TRBV5-1	TRBJ1-1	TRBD1	TGCGCCAGCAGCTCCGGCGACAGGGCTGAAGCTTTCTTT	CASSSGDRAEAFF
.	TRBV5-4	TRBJ1-4	.	TGTGCCAGCAGCCTAGTACAGACTAATGAAAAACTGTTTTTT	CASSLVQTNEKLFF
.	TRBV30	TRBJ2-2	TRBD2	TGTGCCTGGAAACTTTATAGCGGGTTTTCCGGGGAGCTGTTTTTT	CAWKLYSGFSGELFF
.	TRBV5-1	TRBJ1-1	TRBD1	TGCGCCAGCAGCCCGGCCAGGGGGCAAAACACTGAAGCTTTCTTT	CASSPARGQNTEAFF
.	TRBV7-2	TRBJ2-1	.	TGTGCCAGCAGCTTAGGACAGATCGTCAATGAGCAGTTCTTC	CASSLGQIVNEQFF
.	TRBV6-6	TRBJ1-3	.	TGTGCCAGCAGCTCCGGGGCGGGAACGAAAGGAAACACCATATATTTT	CASSSGAGTKGNTIYF
.	TRBV10-2	TRBJ2-5	.	TGCGCCAGCTATAATTGGGGGGACCGGGAGACCCAGTACTTC	CASYNWGDRETQYF
.	TRBV28	TRBJ1-2	.	TGTGCCAGCAGTTTAAGGAATGGCTACACCTTC	CASSLRNGYTF
.	TRBV7-8	TRBJ2-7	TRBD2	TGTGCCAGCAGTAACACGGGACTAAGTGACGAGCAGTACTTC	CASSNTGLSDEQYF
.	TRBV30	TRBJ2-5	.	TGTGCCTGGAGTAAAAGCTTCGGGGAGACCCAGTACTTC	CAWSKSFGETQYF
few	TRBV28	TRBJ2-7	.	TGTGCCAGCAGTTTACCCCTAGGGAGCTACGAGCAGTACTTC	CASSLPLGSYEQYF
.	TRBV2	TRBJ1-1	TRBD1	TGTGCCAGCAGTGCCCGGACAGGGGGCCGAGGCACTGAAGCTTTCTTT	CASSARTGGRGTEAFF
.	TRBV5-1	TRBJ2-3	.	TGCGCCAGCAGCCCATCCGGGAGAGACGCGGATACGCAGTATTTT	CASSPSGRDADTQYF
.	TRBV4-1	TRBJ2-7	TRBD2	TGCGCCAGCAGCGACCGGGACTACTCCTACGAGCAGTACTTC	CASSDRDYSYEQYF
few	TRBV6-1	TRBJ1-5	.	TGTGCCAGCAATAGGGATATTCAGCCCCAGCATTTT	CASNRDIQPQHF
.	TRBV5-4	TRBJ1-2	.	TGTGCCAGCAGCAAAAGCCGGGACATATATACCTTC	CASSKSRDIYTF
.	TRBV2	TRBJ2-4	.	TGTGCCAGCAGCCATACGGTAATTAAAAACATTCAGTACTTC	CASSHTVIKNIQYF
.	TRBV10-2	TRBJ2-1	.	TGCGCCAGCAGTGAGGTTGGAGTCTACAATGAGCAGTTCTTC	CASSEVGVYNEQFF
.	TRBV7-6	TRBJ2-2	TRBD2	TGTGCCAGCAGCCCGAGACTAGCGGGAGACACCGGGGAGCTGTTTTTT	CASSPRLAGDTGELFF
once	TRBV18	TRBJ2-1	TRBD2	TGTGCCAGCTCACCACCGGGGGGGAAAAGCTACAATGAGCAGTTCTTC	CASSPPGGKSYNEQFF
.	TRBV30	TRBJ1-2	.	TGTGCCTGCTCGCGGATGAGCTACACCTTC	CACSRMSYTF
.	TRBV7-3	TRBJ2-7	TRBD1	TGTGCCAGCAGCTCGCTCGACAGGGGCGAGCAGTACTTC	CASSSLDRGEQYF